One and the same sample provided the 13 T cell receptor beta chains below, sequenced in a study of cytomegalovirus exposure and HLA in healthy donors. The protocol was immunoSEQ multiplex PCR, while the TCRdb copy is restricted to in-frame clones and leaves out a portion. The sample lists about 240,000 clones, about 87% seen once, with 2.6% in the top ten. Sequenced: PBMCs. Receptors were obtained from a man aged 18 to 29 in good health and CMV-seronegative.

This clone was observed once. In the same sample, other DNA sequences code for this CDR3. V gene TRBV30 combines with J gene TRBJ2-7; 8 bases map to TRBD2. CDR1 GTSNPN and CDR2 SVGIG come from the germline V gene (reference sequence). This CDR3 region has 14 residues. Trimming at V came to 0 bases and at J to 6 bases, leaving 7 bases not matched to a gene. The CDR3 loop reads CAWSVGAGAGEQYF. The CDR3 DNA reads TGTGCCTGGAGTGTTGGAGCGGGAGCAGGCGAGCAGTACTTC.

V is TRBV7-9 and J is TRBJ2-3; 12 bases align to TRBD2. This CDR3 spans 16 amino acids. After removal of 5 bases from V and 3 bases from J, the junction contained 6 bases not matched to a gene. Germline assignment: CDR1 SEHNR and CDR2 FQNEAQ (reference sequence). CDR3 nucleotides: TGTGCCAGCAGCGCCCGACTAGCGGGAGCGACAGATACGCAGTATTTT. It codes for CASSARLAGATDTQYF.

In its sample, this clone was seen once. In DNA form, the CDR3 reads TGTGCCAGCAGCCGCCCCCTAGGACAGGGTCTTTCACCCCTCCACTTT. Translated: CASSRPLGQGLSPLHF. V and J are TRBV7-2 and TRBJ1-6, with 8 bases that match TRBD1. The germline V gene encodes CDR1 SGHTA and CDR2 FQGNSA. This CDR3 contains 16 residues. The V and J ends lost 5 bases and 9 bases, in that order; junction bases with no gene match: 12. The variable domain in full, with the rest retrieved from reference TRBV7-2 and TRBJ1-6, is GAGVSQSPSNKVTEKGKDVELRCDPISGHTALYWYRQSLGQGLEFLIYFQGNSAPDKSGLPSDRFSAERTGGSVSTLTIQRTQQEDSAVYLCASSRPLGQGLSPLHFGNGTRLTVT.

The CDR3 protein is CSAGQGVNTEAFF. As DNA, the CDR3 is TGCAGCGCTGGACAGGGGGTGAACACTGAAGCTTTCTTT. This chain connects TRBV29-1 to TRBJ1-1; 10 bases are shared with TRBD1. This CDR3 contains 13 residues. With 7 bases clipped from V and 0 bases from J, the junction kept 2 bases outside the gene matches. Germline-derived CDR1 and CDR2 are SQVTM and ANQGSEA. Complete variable domain (other parts from reference TRBV29-1 and TRBJ1-1): SAVISQKPSRDICQRGTSLTIQCQVDSQVTMMFWYRQQPGQSLTLIATANQGSEATYESGFVIDKFPISRPNLTFSTLTVSNMSPEDSSIYLCSAGQGVNTEAFFGQGTRLTVV.

This clone was recorded once. J is TRBJ1-1 and V is TRBV5-1; 7 positions match TRBD1. V gave up 3 bases and J gave up 4 bases; unmatched junction bases: 6. CDR3 length: 14 residues. Per the germline V gene, CDR1 is SGHRS and CDR2 is YFSETQ. CDR3: CASSSRGQITEAFF. The DNA of the CDR3 is TGCGCCAGCAGCTCTAGGGGGCAAATCACTGAAGCTTTCTTT.

The chain couples TRBV7-2 to TRBJ1-5; possibly TRBD1 for D (6 bases). The V gene's germline CDR1 is SGHTA and CDR2 FQGNSA. This CDR3 contains 13 residues. V lost 5 bases and J lost 6, with 11 bases in between. This CDR3 reads CASSPQGLQPQHF. CDR3 nucleotides: TGTGCCAGCAGCCCCCAGGGGCTTCAGCCCCAGCATTTT. Variable domain in full (rest from reference TRBV7-2 and TRBJ1-5): GAGVSQSPSNKVTEKGKDVELRCDPISGHTALYWYRQSLGQGLEFLIYFQGNSAPDKSGLPSDRFSAERTGGSVSTLTIQRTQQEDSAVYLCASSPQGLQPQHFGDGTRLSIL.

The sample holds a few counts of this clone. The J gene is TRBJ1-1, the V gene TRBV2; 10 bases align to TRBD1. This CDR3 has 15 residues. CDR1 is SNHLY and CDR2 is FYNNEI in the germline V gene. V gave up 4 bases and J gave up 5 bases; unmatched junction bases: 7. The CDR3 coding sequence is TGTGCCAGCAGTGCCGACAGGGGGCGGGGGACTGAAGCTTTCTTT. Its translation: CASSADRGRGTEAFF.

This chain joins TRBV4-2 and TRBJ2-1; 8 nucleotides line up with TRBD1. Germline trimming cut 0 bases from V and 10 bases from J; bases unmatched to any gene: 11. CDR3 length: 16 amino acids. CDR1 and CDR2 from the germline V gene are LGHNA and YNFKEQ. The CDR3 DNA reads as TGTGCCAGCAGCCAAGAGTTAGGACAGGGACCCGGCGAGCAGTTCTTC. This codes for CASSQELGQGPGEQFF.

The CDR3 nucleotides read TGTGCCAGCAGTCAGGACAGAAGCACAGATACGCAGTATTTT. This translates into CASSQDRSTDTQYF. The chain employs TRBV27 and TRBJ2-3, with a weak D call TRBD1 (6 bases). Deletions cut 5 bases from V and 0 bases from J, with 9 bases between. There are 14 residues in the CDR3. From germline, CDR1 is MNHEY and CDR2 SMNVEV (reference sequence).

J is TRBJ1-5 and V is TRBV7-2; 11 bases match TRBD1. This CDR3 has 15 residues. Germline lookup yields CDR1 SGHTA and CDR2 FQGNSA. The trim removed 5 bases at V and 6 bases at J, leaving 6 bases unmatched. The DNA of the CDR3 is TGTGCCAGCAGCCCCGGGGGGACAGGGGGTCAGCCCCAGCATTTT. Amino acids: CASSPGGTGGQPQHF.

The chain joins TRBV9 to TRBJ1-1; 7 nucleotides align to TRBD1. Losses at the gene ends were 2 bases for V and 4 bases for J; bases not matched to a gene: 2. Germline CDR1 reads SGDLS; CDR2 reads YYNGEE. The CDR3 spans 13 residues. This chain's CDR3 is CASSVPGGTEAFF. CDR3 in DNA: TGTGCCAGCAGCGTTCCAGGGGGCACTGAAGCTTTCTTT.

The rearrangement joins TRBV9 to TRBJ2-1, with 11 positions matching TRBD2. The germline gives CDR1 SGDLS, CDR2 YYNGEE. This CDR3 comprises 15 residues. V shed 4 bases, J shed 7 bases, and the junction held 7 bases outside the gene matches. CDR3 sequence reads: CASSITSGRINEQFF. DNA for the CDR3: TGTGCCAGCAGCATTACTAGCGGGAGAATAAATGAGCAGTTCTTC.

The rearrangement uses TRBV18 and TRBJ2-3, with TRBD2 matching 12 bases. The CDR3 has 18 amino acids. Trimming at V came to 3 bases and at J to 0 bases, leaving 7 bases not matched to a gene. CDR1 is KGHSH, CDR2 LQKENI, per germline. This CDR3 reads CASSPTPGTSGSTDTQYF. Here the CDR3 DNA reads TGTGCCAGCTCACCGACTCCCGGGACTAGCGGGAGCACAGATACGCAGTATTTT. Together with reference TRBV18 and TRBJ2-3, the CDR3 gives the full variable domain: NAGVMQNPRHLVRRRGQEARLRCSPMKGHSHVYWYRQLPEEGLKFMVYLQKENIIDESGMPKERFSAEFPKEGPSILRIQQVVRGDSAAYFCASSPTPGTSGSTDTQYFGPGTRLTVL.